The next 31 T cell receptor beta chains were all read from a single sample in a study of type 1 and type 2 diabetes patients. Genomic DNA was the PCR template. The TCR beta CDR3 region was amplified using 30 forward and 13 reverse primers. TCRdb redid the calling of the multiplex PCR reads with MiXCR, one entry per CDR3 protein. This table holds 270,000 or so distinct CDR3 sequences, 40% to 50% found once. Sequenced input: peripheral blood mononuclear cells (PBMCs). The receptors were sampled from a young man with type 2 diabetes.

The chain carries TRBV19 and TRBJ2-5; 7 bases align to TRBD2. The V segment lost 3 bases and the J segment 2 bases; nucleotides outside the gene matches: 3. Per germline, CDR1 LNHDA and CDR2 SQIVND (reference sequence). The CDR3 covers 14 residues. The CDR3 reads CASSMRGGQETQYF. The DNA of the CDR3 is TGTGCCAGTAGTATGAGGGGAGGGCAAGAGACCCAGTACTTC.

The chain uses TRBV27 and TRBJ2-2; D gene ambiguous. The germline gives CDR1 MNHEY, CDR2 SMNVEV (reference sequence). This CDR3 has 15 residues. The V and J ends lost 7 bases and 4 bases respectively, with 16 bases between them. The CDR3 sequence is CASKGTGIGTGELFF. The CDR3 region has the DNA TGTGCCAGCAAGGGTACGGGTATTGGCACCGGGGAGCTGTTTTTT.

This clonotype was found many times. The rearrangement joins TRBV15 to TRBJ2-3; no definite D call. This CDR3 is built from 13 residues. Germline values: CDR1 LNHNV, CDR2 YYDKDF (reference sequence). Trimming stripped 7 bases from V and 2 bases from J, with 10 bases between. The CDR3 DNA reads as TGTGCCACCACCAGGAAGGTCACAGATACGCAGTATTTT. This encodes CATTRKVTDTQYF.

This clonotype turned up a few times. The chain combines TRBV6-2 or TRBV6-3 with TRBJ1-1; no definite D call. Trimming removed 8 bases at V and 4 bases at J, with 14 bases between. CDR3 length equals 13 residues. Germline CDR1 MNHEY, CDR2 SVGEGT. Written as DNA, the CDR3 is TGTGCCAGCCATAAGGGCTATGGCACTGAAGCTTTCTTT. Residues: CASHKGYGTEAFF.

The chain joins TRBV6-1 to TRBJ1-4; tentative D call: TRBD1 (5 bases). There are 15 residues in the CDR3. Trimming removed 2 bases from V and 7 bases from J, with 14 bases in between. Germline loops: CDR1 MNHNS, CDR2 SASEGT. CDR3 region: CASSEISGVSEKLFF. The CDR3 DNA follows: TGTGCCAGCAGTGAAATTTCGGGGGTTAGTGAAAAACTGTTTTTT.

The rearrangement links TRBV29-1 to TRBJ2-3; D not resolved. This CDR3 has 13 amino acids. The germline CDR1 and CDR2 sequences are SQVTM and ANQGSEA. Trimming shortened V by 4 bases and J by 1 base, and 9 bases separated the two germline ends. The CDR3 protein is CSVGSTGTDTQYF. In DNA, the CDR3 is TGCAGCGTTGGGTCCACGGGCACAGATACGCAGTATTTT.

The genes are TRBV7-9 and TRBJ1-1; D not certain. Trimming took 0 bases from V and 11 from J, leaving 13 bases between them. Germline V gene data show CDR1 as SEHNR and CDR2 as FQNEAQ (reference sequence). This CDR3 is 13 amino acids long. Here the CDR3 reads CASSLARGSRAFF. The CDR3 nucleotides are TGTGCCAGCAGCTTAGCGCGGGGTTCTCGCGCTTTCTTT. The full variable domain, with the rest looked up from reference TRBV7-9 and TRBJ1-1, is DTGVSQNPRHKITKRGQNVTFRCDPISEHNRLYWYRQTLGQGPEFLTYFQNEAQLEKSRLLSDRFSAERPKGSFSTLEIQRTEQGDSAMYLCASSLARGSRAFFGQGTRLTVV.

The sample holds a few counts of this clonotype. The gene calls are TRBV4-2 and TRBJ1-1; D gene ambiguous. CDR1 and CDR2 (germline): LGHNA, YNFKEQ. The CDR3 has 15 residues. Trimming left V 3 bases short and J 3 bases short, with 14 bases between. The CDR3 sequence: CASSHRAAGDTEAFF. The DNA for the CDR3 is TGTGCCAGCAGCCATAGGGCAGCTGGGGACACTGAAGCTTTCTTT.

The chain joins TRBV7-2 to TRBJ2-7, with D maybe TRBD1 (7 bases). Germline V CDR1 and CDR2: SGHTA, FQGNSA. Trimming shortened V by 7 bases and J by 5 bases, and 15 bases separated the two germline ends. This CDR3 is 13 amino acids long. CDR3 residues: CASTTTGRHEQYF. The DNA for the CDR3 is TGTGCCAGCACCACGACAGGGAGGCACGAGCAGTACTTC.

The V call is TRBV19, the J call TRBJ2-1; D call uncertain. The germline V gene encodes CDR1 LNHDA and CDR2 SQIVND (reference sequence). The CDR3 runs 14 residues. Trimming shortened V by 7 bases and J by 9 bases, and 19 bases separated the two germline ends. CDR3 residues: CASMVVPGSSEQFF. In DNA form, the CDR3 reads TGTGCCAGTATGGTGGTGCCCGGTTCCTCTGAGCAGTTCTTC.

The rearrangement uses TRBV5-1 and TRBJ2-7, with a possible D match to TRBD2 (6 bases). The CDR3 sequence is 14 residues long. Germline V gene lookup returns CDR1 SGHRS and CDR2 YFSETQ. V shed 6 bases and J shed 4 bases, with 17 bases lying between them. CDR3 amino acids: CASNRGNQIYEQYF. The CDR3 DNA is TGCGCCAGCAATCGGGGGAACCAAATTTACGAGCAGTACTTC.

In DNA, the CDR3 is TGTGCCAGCAGCTTAGGGGTAGGCCAGGAATTCACAGATACGCAGTATTTT. This encodes CASSLGVGQEFTDTQYF. J is TRBJ2-3 and V is TRBV7-2; no clear D. Germline V lookup: CDR1 SGHTA, CDR2 FQGNSA. Trimming removed 1 base at V and 2 bases at J, with 16 bases between. The CDR3 has 17 residues.

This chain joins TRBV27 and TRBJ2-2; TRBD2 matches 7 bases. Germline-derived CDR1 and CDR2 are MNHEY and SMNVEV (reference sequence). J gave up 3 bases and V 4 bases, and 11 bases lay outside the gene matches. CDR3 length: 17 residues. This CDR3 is CASSYNPPGRDTGELFF. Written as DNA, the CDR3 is TGTGCCAGCAGTTATAACCCCCCGGGGAGGGACACCGGGGAGCTGTTTTTT.

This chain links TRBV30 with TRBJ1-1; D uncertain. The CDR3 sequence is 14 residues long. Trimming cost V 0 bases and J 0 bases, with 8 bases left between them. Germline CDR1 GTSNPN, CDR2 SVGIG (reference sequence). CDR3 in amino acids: CAWSVTQMNTEAFF. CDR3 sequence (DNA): TGTGCCTGGAGTGTAACACAAATGAACACTGAAGCTTTCTTT.

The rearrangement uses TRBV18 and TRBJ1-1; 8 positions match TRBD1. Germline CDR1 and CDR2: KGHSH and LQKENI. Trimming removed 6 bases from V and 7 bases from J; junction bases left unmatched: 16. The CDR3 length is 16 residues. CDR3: CASSLRQGRWDNEAFF. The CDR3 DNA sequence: TGTGCCAGCTCGCTACGACAGGGGAGGTGGGACAATGAAGCTTTCTTT.

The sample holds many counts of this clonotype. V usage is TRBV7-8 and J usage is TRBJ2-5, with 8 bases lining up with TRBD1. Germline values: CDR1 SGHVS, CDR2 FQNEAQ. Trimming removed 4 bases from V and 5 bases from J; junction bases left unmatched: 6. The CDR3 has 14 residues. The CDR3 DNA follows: TGTGCCAGCAGCTATCAGGGGGCGTGGGAGACCCAGTACTTC. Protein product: CASSYQGAWETQYF.

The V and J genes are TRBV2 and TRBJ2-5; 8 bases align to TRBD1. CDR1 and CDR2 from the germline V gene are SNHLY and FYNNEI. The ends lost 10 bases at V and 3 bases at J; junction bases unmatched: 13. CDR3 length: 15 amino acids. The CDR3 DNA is TGTGCCACTCGCATAAAGACAGGGGCTAAAGAGACCCAGTACTTC. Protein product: CATRIKTGAKETQYF.

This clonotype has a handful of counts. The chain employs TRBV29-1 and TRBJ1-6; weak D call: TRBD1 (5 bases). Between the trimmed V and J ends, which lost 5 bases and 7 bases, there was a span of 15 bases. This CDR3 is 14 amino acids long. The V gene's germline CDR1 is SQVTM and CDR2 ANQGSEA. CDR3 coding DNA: TGCAGCGTTAGGGACGTGGGCGGGAATTCACCCCTCCACTTT. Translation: CSVRDVGGNSPLHF.

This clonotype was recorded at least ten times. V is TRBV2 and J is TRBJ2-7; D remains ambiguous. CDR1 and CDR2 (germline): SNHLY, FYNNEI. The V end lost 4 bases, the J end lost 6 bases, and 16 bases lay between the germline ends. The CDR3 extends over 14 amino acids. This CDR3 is CASSVLEPRSEQYF. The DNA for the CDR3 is TGTGCCAGCAGTGTTCTAGAACCAAGGTCCGAGCAGTACTTC.

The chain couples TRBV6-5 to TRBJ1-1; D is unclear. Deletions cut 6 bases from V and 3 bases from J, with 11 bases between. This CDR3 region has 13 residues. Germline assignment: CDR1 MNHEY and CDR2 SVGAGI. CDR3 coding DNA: TGTGCCAGCAGGCAAAGAGTCCACACTGAAGCTTTCTTT. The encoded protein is CASRQRVHTEAFF.

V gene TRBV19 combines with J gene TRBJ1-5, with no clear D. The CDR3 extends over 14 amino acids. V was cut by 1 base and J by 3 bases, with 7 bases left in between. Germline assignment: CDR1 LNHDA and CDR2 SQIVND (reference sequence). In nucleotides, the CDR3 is TGTGCCAGTAGTATAGCGAGCGCCAATCAGCCCCAGCATTTT. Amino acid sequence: CASSIASANQPQHF.

The CDR3 region is CSVVGQDSSYEQYF. The CDR3 nucleotides read TGCAGCGTTGTGGGACAGGATAGCTCCTACGAGCAGTACTTC. The rearrangement uses TRBV29-1 and TRBJ2-7; TRBD1 matches 8 bases. The V gene's germline CDR1 is SQVTM and CDR2 ANQGSEA. V trimming: 4 bases; J trimming: 0 bases; junction bases outside the gene matches: 5. This CDR3 contains 14 residues.

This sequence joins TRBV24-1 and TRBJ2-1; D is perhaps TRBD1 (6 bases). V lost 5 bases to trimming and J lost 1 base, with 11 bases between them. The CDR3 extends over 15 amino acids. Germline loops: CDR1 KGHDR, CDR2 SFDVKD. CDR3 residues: CATSGSGVSYNEQFF. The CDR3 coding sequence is TGTGCCACCAGTGGTTCAGGGGTATCCTACAATGAGCAGTTCTTC.

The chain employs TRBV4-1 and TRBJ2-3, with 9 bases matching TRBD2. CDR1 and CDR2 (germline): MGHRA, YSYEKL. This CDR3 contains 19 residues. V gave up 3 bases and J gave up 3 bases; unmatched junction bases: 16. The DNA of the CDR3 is TGCGCCAGCAGCCATCCCCTAGCGGGGATTGGTGGAAGGACAGATACGCAGTATTTT. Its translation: CASSHPLAGIGGRTDTQYF.

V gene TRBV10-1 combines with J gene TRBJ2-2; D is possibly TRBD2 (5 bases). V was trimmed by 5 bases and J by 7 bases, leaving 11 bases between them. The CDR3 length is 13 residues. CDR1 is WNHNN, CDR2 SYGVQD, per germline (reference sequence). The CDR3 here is CASSQEVYGELFF. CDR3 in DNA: TGCGCCAGCAGTCAGGAGGTATACGGGGAGCTGTTTTTT.

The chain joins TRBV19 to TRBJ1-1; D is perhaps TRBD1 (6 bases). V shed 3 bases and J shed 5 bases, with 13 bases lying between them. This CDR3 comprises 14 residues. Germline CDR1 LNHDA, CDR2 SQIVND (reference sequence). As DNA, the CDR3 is TGTGCCAGTAGTATCCCCCACAGGGAGACTGAAGCTTTCTTT. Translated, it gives CASSIPHRETEAFF.

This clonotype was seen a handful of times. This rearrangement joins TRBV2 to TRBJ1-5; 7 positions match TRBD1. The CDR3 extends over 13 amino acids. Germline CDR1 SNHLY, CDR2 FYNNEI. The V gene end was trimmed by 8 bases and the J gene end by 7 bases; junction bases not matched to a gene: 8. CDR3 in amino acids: CASRQGTYQPQHF. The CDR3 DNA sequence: TGTGCCAGCCGACAGGGAACTTACCAGCCCCAGCATTTT.

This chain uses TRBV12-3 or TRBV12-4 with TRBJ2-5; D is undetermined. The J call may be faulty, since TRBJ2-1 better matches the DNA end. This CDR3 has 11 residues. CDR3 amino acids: CASSPRTEQFF. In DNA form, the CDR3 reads TGTGCCAGCAGCCCCAGAACTGAGCAGTTCTTC.

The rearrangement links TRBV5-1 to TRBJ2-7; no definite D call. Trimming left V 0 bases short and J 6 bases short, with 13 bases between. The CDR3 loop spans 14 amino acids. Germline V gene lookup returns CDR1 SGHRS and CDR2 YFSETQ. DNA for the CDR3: TGCGCCAGCAGCTTGGGGGAAATTTCGGGCGAGCAGTACTTC. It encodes CASSLGEISGEQYF.

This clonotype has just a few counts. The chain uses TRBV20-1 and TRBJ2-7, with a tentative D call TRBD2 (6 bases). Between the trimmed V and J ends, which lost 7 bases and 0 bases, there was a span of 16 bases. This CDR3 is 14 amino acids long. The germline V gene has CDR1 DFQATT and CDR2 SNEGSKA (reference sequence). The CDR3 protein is CSVPAGSLSYEQYF. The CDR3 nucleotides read TGCAGTGTCCCCGCCGGGAGCCTCTCCTACGAGCAGTACTTC.

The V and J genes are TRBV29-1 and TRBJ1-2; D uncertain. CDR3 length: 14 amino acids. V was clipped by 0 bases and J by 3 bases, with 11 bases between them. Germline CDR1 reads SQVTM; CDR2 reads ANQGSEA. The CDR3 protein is CSVEDLKGHYGYTF. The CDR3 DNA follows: TGCAGCGTTGAAGATCTTAAGGGCCACTATGGCTACACCTTC.